This T cell receptor beta chain emerged from a study of neurological immune-mediated disorders. The sample holds many counts of this clonotype. The antigen is unknown. CDR3 length: 14 residues. Deletions cut 4 bases from V and 0 bases from J, with 10 bases between. Germline CDR1 and CDR2: SGHVS and FNYEAQ. TCRdb passed the 5' RACE reads through MiXCR, listing each CDR3 protein once. The sample comprises about 33,000 distinct CDR3 sequences, more than 1.3% of which are singletons, and about 9% rests with the top ten. Study results and limitations: CDR3 amino acid sequences found in expanded clones were never shared across subjects, suggesting private repertoires in all groups.

This TCR came from a woman aged 30 to 39 with multiple sclerosis. Sequencing used PBMCs. The chain is built from TRBV7-6 and TRBJ2-7; no reliable D call. The CDR3 coding sequence is TGTGCCAGCAGCTCCCGGGCGGTCTCCTACGAGCAGTACTTC. The encoded protein is CASSSRAVSYEQYF.